This T cell receptor beta chain was retrieved from a study of cytomegalovirus exposure and HLA in healthy donors. General study points: Follow-up analysis later connected one missense variant in DCLRE1C with trimming of TCR beta V- and J-genes. Presence/absence analyses took donor sequencing depth as roughly uniform.

CDR1 and CDR2 (germline): LNHDA, SQIVND (reference sequence). Losses at the gene ends were 4 bases for V and 5 bases for J; bases not matched to a gene: 7. The CDR3 runs 16 residues. About this clone itself: Its antigen is not known.

PCR involved 60 Vbeta and 13 Jbeta primers. Measured with immunoSEQ multiplex PCR; TCRdb has only the in-frame clones, and not every one. The sample consists of 26,000 or so clones, 60% to 80% of them appearing once. The rearrangement joins TRBV19 to TRBJ2-5; TRBD2 matches 13 bases. The sample taken for sequencing was PBMCs. The clonotype comes from a male donor in good health and CMV-seronegative. The CDR3 loop reads CASSRTSGGQGETQYF. The CDR3 DNA follows: TGTGCCAGTAGTAGGACTAGCGGGGGCCAGGGGGAGACCCAGTACTTC.